This entry features one T cell receptor beta chain sequence. Its antigen is still unknown. Data came from immunoSEQ multiplex PCR; TCRdb stores just in-frame clones and leaves some out. The sample gives roughly 100,000 clones, about 88% of which show up once; 44% is in the top ten. This sample is drawn from a study of T cell responses to AZD1222 COVID-19 vaccine. This CDR3 spans 15 amino acids. Germline V lookup: CDR1 LGHNA, CDR2 YNFKEQ. V gave up 0 bases and J gave up 5 bases, with 11 bases separating them. Whole-study findings and limits: In a largely white British group with more females than males, clonal diversity was possibly underestimated. Among those given AZD1222, only five or six were seropositive at baseline.

The starting material was peripheral blood, obtained 28 days after the second AZD1222 dose. The chain recombines TRBV4-2 with TRBJ2-4; TRBD1 or TRBD2 may be the D gene (5 bases each). The TCR was taken from an adult who received the AZD1222 COVID-19 vaccine. CDR3 residues: CASSQDQQGENIQYF. The CDR3 DNA is TGTGCCAGCAGCCAAGATCAGCAGGGAGAAAACATTCAGTACTTC.